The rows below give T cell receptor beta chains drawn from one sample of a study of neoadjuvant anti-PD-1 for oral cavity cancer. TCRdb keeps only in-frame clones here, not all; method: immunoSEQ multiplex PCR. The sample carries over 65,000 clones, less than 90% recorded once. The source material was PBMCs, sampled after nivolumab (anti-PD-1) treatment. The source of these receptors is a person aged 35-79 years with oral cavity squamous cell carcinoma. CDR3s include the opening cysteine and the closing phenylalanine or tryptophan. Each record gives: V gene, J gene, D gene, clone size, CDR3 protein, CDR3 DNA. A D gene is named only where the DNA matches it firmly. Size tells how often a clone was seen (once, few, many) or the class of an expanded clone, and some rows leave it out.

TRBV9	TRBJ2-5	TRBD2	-	CASSVERTSGRETQYF	TGTGCCAGCAGCGTAGAACGGACTAGCGGGAGAGAGACCCAGTACTTC
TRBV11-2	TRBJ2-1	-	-	CASSISMGSNEQFF	TGTGCCAGCAGCATCAGTATGGGATCAAATGAGCAGTTCTTC
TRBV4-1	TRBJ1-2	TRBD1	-	CASRTPGQGYRYTF	TGCGCCAGCAGAACCCCGGGACAGGGATACCGCTACACCTTC
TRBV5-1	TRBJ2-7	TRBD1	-	CASSLAGTGVTYEQYF	TGCGCCAGCAGCTTGGCCGGGACAGGGGTCACCTACGAGCAGTACTTC
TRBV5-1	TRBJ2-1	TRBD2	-	CASSPIAGAYNEQFF	TGCGCCAGCAGCCCCATAGCGGGGGCCTACAATGAGCAGTTCTTC
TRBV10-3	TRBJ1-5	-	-	CALQGSGEGNQPQHF	TGTGCCCTCCAGGGTTCCGGGGAAGGCAATCAGCCCCAGCATTTT
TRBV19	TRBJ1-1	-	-	CASSNLVNTEAFF	TGTGCCAGTAGTAACCTGGTGAACACTGAAGCTTTCTTT
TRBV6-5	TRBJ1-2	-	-	CASSVGHGYTF	TGTGCCAGCAGTGTGGGGCACGGCTACACCTTC
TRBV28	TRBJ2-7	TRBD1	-	CASSLARDRDSYEQYF	TGTGCCAGCAGTTTGGCCCGGGACAGGGATTCCTACGAGCAGTACTTC
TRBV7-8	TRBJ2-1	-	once	CASSPAPVDNEQFF	TGTGCCAGCAGCCCCGCCCCCGTGGACAATGAGCAGTTCTTC
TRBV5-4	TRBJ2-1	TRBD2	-	CASSLGGRGYNEQFF	TGTGCCAGCAGCTTGGGCGGGAGGGGCTACAATGAGCAGTTCTTC
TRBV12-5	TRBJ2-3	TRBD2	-	CATKRLAGMDTQYF	TGTGCTACAAAGCGACTAGCGGGGATGGATACGCAGTATTTT
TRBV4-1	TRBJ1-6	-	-	CASSQIRLLKTRDGSPLHF	TGCGCCAGCAGCCAAATCCGACTCCTAAAAACCCGGGACGGGTCACCCCTCCACTTT
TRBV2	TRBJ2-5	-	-	CASSVRLQETQYF	TGTGCCAGCAGTGTGAGGCTTCAAGAGACCCAGTACTTC
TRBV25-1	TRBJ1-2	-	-	CASSGGNGYGYTF	TGTGCCAGCAGTGGAGGGAACGGCTATGGCTACACCTTC
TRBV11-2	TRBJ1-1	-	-	CASSLAAGIRHEAFF	TGTGCCAGCAGCTTAGCTGCGGGGATTAGACATGAAGCTTTCTTT
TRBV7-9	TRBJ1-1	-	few	CASSRGLTEAFF	TGTGCCAGCAGCCGCGGATTGACTGAAGCTTTCTTT
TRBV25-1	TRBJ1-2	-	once	CASSDRHPTGGYTF	TGTGCCAGCAGTGACCGACACCCGACGGGTGGCTACACCTTC
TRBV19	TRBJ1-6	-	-	CASSLRGRNSPLHF	TGTGCCAGTAGCCTCAGGGGTAGGAATTCACCCCTCCACTTT
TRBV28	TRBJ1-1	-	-	CASSFNGHMNTEAFF	TGTGCCAGCAGTTTTAATGGGCATATGAACACTGAAGCTTTCTTT
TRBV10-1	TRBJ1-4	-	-	CASSGSGGEKLFF	TGCGCCAGCAGCGGATCTGGGGGTGAAAAACTGTTTTTT
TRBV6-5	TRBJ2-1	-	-	CASSYTDGRGRFF	TGTGCCAGCAGTTACACGGACGGCAGGGGACGGTTCTTC
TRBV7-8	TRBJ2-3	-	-	CASSSQDTDTQYF	TGTGCCAGCAGCTCCCAAGACACAGATACGCAGTATTTT
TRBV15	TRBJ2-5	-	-	CATSRVTAPKETQYF	TGTGCCACCAGCAGAGTGACGGCCCCTAAGGAGACCCAGTACTTC
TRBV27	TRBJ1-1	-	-	CASSRSGGNTEAFF	TGTGCCAGCAGTCGGAGCGGGGGGAACACTGAAGCTTTCTTT
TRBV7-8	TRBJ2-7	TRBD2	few	CASSSRRLAGTHEQYF	TGTGCCAGCAGCTCCCGAAGACTAGCGGGAACCCACGAGCAGTACTTC
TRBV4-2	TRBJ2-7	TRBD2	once	CASSRSLAGDYEQYF	TGTGCCAGCAGCCGGTCCCTAGCGGGAGACTACGAGCAGTACTTC
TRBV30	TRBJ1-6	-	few	CAWNRRAAGSPLHF	TGTGCCTGGAATCGCCGGGCTGCAGGTTCACCCCTCCACTTT